These T cell receptor beta chains were read from a single sample in a study of control samples from healthy donors and cancer patients. Using immunoSEQ multiplex PCR, the repertoire was profiled, and TCRdb retains in-frame clones only, with some absent. The sample has about 150,000 clones; approximately 94% are singletons. Sequenced: blood. These receptors all come from a man aged 35 to 55 in good health. CDR3s include the opening cysteine and the closing phenylalanine or tryptophan. The D gene is left open where the match is weak. Size is omitted from some rows. Given values are once, few, many or a class for expanded clones.

v_gene	abundance	d_gene	j_gene	CDR3nt	CDR3aa
TRBV7-6	.	TRBD1	TRBJ2-7	TGTGCCAGCAGCCCGCAACCAGGGGGCATTTCCTACGAGCAGTACTTC	CASSPQPGGISYEQYF
TRBV11-2	.	.	TRBJ1-1	TGTGCCAGCACCGAATACCCGAACACTGAAGCTTTCTTT	CASTEYPNTEAFF
TRBV7-2	.	TRBD1	TRBJ1-5	TGTGCCAGCAGCTTAGACGGGACAGCAAATCAGCCCCAGCATTTT	CASSLDGTANQPQHF
TRBV20-1	.	.	TRBJ2-1	TGCAGTGCTAGGGGGGACCACCAGCAGTTCTTC	CSARGDHQQFF
TRBV28	.	.	TRBJ1-2	TGTGCCAGCAGTTTATGGGTGGCCTACTCGTCCGGCTATGGCTACACCTTC	CASSLWVAYSSGYGYTF
TRBV12-3/TRBV12-4	.	.	TRBJ2-7	TGTGCCAGCAGTTTGAGCCACGCCTACGAGCAGTACTTC	CASSLSHAYEQYF
TRBV7-9	.	.	TRBJ2-7	TGTGCCAGCAGCTTCGCCGGGGGGCGCCTGGCCGAGCAGTACTTC	CASSFAGGRLAEQYF
TRBV6-5	.	.	TRBJ2-3	TGTGCCATCCATAGGGGTTCATACGGAGATACGCAGTATTTT	CAIHRGSYGDTQYF
TRBV5-6	.	TRBD2	TRBJ2-1	TGTGCCAGCAGCTTGGTGGGGGGGTTATACAATGAGCAGTTCTTC	CASSLVGGLYNEQFF
TRBV19	.	.	TRBJ2-7	TGTGCCAGTAGTATAACCAGGAGCTCCTACGAGCAGTACTTC	CASSITRSSYEQYF
TRBV5-5	.	TRBD1	TRBJ1-1	TGTGCCAGCAGCTTCCTCGGGACAGGGAACACTGAAGCTTTCTTT	CASSFLGTGNTEAFF
TRBV9	.	.	TRBJ2-3	TGTGCCAGCAAGGCAGGGGCAACAGATACGCAGTATTTT	CASKAGATDTQYF
TRBV7-8	.	TRBD1	TRBJ2-5	TGTGCCAGCAGCTTAGCGACAGGGGGGGAGGAGACCCAGTACTTC	CASSLATGGEETQYF
TRBV5-5	.	.	TRBJ1-6	TGTGCCAGCAGCTTGGGAGGGCTGGGAAATTCACCCCTCCACTTT	CASSLGGLGNSPLHF
TRBV7-2	.	.	TRBJ2-1	TGTGCCAGCAGCTTAGAAGAGACAATTTCCTACAATGAGCAGTTCTTC	CASSLEETISYNEQFF
TRBV11-2	.	.	TRBJ1-1	TGTGCCAGCAGCCCATCCATGAACACTGAAGCTTTCTTT	CASSPSMNTEAFF
TRBV10-3	.	.	TRBJ2-5	TGTGCCATCAGTGGCGATAATCAAGAAGAGACCCAGTACTTC	CAISGDNQEETQYF
TRBV10-2	.	TRBD1	TRBJ1-2	TGCGCCAGCAGTGAATCGGGACAGGGGAACTATGGCTACACCTTC	CASSESGQGNYGYTF
TRBV10-2	.	TRBD1	TRBJ2-7	TGCGCCAGCAGTGTCGACAGGGGATACGAGCAGTACTTC	CASSVDRGYEQYF
TRBV28	.	TRBD1	TRBJ1-2	TGTGCCAGCAGCCCTGACAGGGGATTCTATGGCTACACCTTC	CASSPDRGFYGYTF
TRBV7-2	.	.	TRBJ2-7	TGTGCCAGCAGCCTATTGCCCGGATCGAGATCTGGACCAGAACAGTACTTC	CASSLLPGSRSGPEQYF
TRBV28	.	TRBD1	TRBJ1-5	TGTGCCAGCAACCCAGGGGGCTGGGGCAATCAGCCCCAGCATTTT	CASNPGGWGNQPQHF
TRBV6-1	.	.	TRBJ1-2	TGTGCCAGCAGTGAAGTGGCCACGCGGGGCTATGGCTACACCTTC	CASSEVATRGYGYTF
TRBV19	.	TRBD2	TRBJ2-1	TGTGCCAGTAGGATCGGCGGGGGCTACAATGAGCAGTTCTTC	CASRIGGGYNEQFF
TRBV2	.	.	TRBJ1-2	TGTGCCAGCGGCGTCGCCGCTAACTATGGCTACACCTTC	CASGVAANYGYTF
TRBV12-3/TRBV12-4	.	.	TRBJ1-4	TGTGCCAGCAGGGGCGGGGGAGAGGAAAAACTGTTTTTT	CASRGGGEEKLFF
TRBV30	.	.	TRBJ1-2	TGTGCCTGGAAGGAACAGGCGGGCTACACCTTC	CAWKEQAGYTF
TRBV5-6	.	.	TRBJ1-2	TGTGCCAGCAGCTTCCTGACAGCAAGTGGCTACACCTTC	CASSFLTASGYTF
TRBV5-1	.	TRBD1	TRBJ1-6	TGCGCCAGCAGCTGGACCGCCGACAGGGGTAATTCACCCCTCCACTTT	CASSWTADRGNSPLHF
TRBV6-6	.	.	TRBJ1-5	TGTGCCAGCAGTTATAGTAGGGAGGGGAATCAGCCCCAGCATTTT	CASSYSREGNQPQHF
TRBV12-3/TRBV12-4	.	.	TRBJ1-1	TGTGCCAGCAGTGGATTAAGGCAGGTAGGAGCTTTCTTT	CASSGLRQVGAFF
TRBV7-3	.	TRBD1	TRBJ2-1	TGTGCCAGCAGCCCCGGGACAGGCCTTGGGGATGAGCAGTTCTTC	CASSPGTGLGDEQFF
TRBV2	once	.	TRBJ2-1	TGTGCCAGCAGGACCTACAAATCCAATGAGCAGTTCTTC	CASRTYKSNEQFF
TRBV7-9	.	TRBD1	TRBJ2-1	TGTGCCACCGAGACCGGGACAGGGGGCCGTTACAGTGAGCAGTTCTTC	CATETGTGGRYSEQFF
TRBV6-4	.	.	TRBJ1-1	TGTGCCAGCAGCCCTGGACAGCTGAACACTGAAGCTTTCTTT	CASSPGQLNTEAFF
TRBV10-1	.	.	TRBJ2-7	TGCGCCAGCAGTGACCTTGGACCTATGTACTCCTACGAGCAGTACTTC	CASSDLGPMYSYEQYF
TRBV4-1	few	TRBD1	TRBJ1-5	TGCGCCAGCAGCCCCCGGACAGGGGAAGGGAACAATCAGCCCCAGCATTTT	CASSPRTGEGNNQPQHF
TRBV30	.	.	TRBJ2-3	TGTGCCTGGGGGGGAGCTGCAGATACGCAGTATTTT	CAWGGAADTQYF
TRBV28	.	TRBD1	TRBJ1-4	TGTGCCAGCAGCCCCGGGACAGGCTACGAAAAACTGTTTTTT	CASSPGTGYEKLFF
TRBV4-3	.	.	TRBJ2-7	TGCGCCAGCAGCCAAGGGCGGACCTCCTACGAGCAGTACTTC	CASSQGRTSYEQYF
TRBV4-1	once	.	TRBJ1-1	TGCGCCAGCAGCCAAACCCAGGGGAACACTGAAGCTTTCTTT	CASSQTQGNTEAFF
TRBV7-6	.	.	TRBJ1-3	TGTGCCAGCAGCCAGGGACCGATCTCTGGAAACACCATATATTTT	CASSQGPISGNTIYF
TRBV5-1	.	.	TRBJ1-1	TGCGCCAGCAGCTTTGATACAGGTCACACTGAAGCTTTCTTT	CASSFDTGHTEAFF
TRBV19	.	TRBD1	TRBJ2-4	TGTGCCAGTAGTCAAATCGGGACAGCAAAAAACATTCAGTACTTC	CASSQIGTAKNIQYF